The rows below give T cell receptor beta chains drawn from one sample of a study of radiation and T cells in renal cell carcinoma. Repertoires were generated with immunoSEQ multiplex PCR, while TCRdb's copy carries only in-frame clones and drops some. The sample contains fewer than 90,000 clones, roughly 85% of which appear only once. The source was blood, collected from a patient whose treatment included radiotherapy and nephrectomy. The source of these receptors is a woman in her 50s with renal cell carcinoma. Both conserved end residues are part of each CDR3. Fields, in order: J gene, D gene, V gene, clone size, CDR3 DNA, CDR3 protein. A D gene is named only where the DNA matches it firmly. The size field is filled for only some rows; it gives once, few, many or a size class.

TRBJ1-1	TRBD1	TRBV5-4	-	TGTGCCAGCAGCCCGGAGACAGGGAGGAACACTGAAGCTTTCTTT	CASSPETGRNTEAFF
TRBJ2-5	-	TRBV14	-	TGTGCCAGCAGCCAGAGGACGGAAGGAGAGACCCAGTACTTC	CASSQRTEGETQYF
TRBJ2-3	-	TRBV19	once	TGTGCCAGTAGTCAACAGGGTTTCGAGGATACGCAGTATTTT	CASSQQGFEDTQYF
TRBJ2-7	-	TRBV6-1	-	TGTGCCAGCGCGGAAAGCTACGAGCAGTACTTC	CASAESYEQYF
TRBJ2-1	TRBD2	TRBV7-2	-	TGTGCCAGCAAGCCCCTCGGAGCGGGGAATGAGCAGTTCTTC	CASKPLGAGNEQFF
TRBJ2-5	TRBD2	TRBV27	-	TGTGCCAGCAGACCCGGACTAGCGGGCCAAGAGACCCAGTACTTC	CASRPGLAGQETQYF
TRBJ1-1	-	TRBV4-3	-	TGCGCCAGCAGCCAAGATGGGACGGTGAACACTGAAGCTTTCTTT	CASSQDGTVNTEAFF
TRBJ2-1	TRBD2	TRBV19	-	TGTGCCAGTAGTATCATAAGGACTAGCGGGGGGAATGAGCAGTTCTTC	CASSIIRTSGGNEQFF
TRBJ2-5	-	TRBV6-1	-	TGTGCCAGCAGGTATCTTAGCCTAGCCTCAGAGACCCAGTACTTC	CASRYLSLASETQYF
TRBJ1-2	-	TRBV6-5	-	TGTGCCAGCTCGAATGTGGCAAACTATGGCTACACCTTC	CASSNVANYGYTF
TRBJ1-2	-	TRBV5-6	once	TGTGCCAGCAGCGACGCAGGGTTTCTTGGCTACACCTTC	CASSDAGFLGYTF
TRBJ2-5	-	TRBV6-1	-	TGTGCCAGCAGTGAAGGGACCGCGGGGGAGACCCAGTACTTC	CASSEGTAGETQYF
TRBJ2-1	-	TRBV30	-	TGTGCCTGGAGTGGAACTACTTATAAGGGACCGACCCCTGGGAACAATGAGCAGTTCTTC	CAWSGTTYKGPTPGNNEQFF
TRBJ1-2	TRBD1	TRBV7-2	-	TGTGCCAGCAGCCTATCGACAGGGGGTTCCGATGGCTACACCTTC	CASSLSTGGSDGYTF
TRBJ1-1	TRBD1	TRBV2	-	TGTGCCACCCGCCCAGGGGGTAACACTGAAGCTTTCTTT	CATRPGGNTEAFF
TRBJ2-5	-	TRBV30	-	TGTGCCTGGGGGGTTGGGGAGACCCAGTACTTC	CAWGVGETQYF
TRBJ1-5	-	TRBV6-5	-	TGTGCCAGCAGTTACTCGTCCAGTCCAAATCAGCCCCAGCATTTT	CASSYSSSPNQPQHF